Each of the 31 T cell receptor beta chains below was sequenced from the same sample in a study of T-cell memory formation after mild COVID-19. TCRdb re-derived calls from the 5' RACE reads in MiXCR, one entry per CDR3 protein. The sample lists 150,000 or so distinct CDR3 sequences, more than 14% seen once, with 14% in the top ten. The sample comprised PBMCs or a T cell subset sorted from them (not recorded which). The source is an adult woman who had mild COVID-19 (a few samples of this study predate the infection). Cell type and time point are not known.

With respect to this clonotype: The junction departs from germline at one end; a sequencing error may be responsible. This chain links TRBV19 with TRBJ2-2; D possibly uses TRBD1 or TRBD2 (6 bases each). The CDR3 extends over 12 amino acids. Per germline, CDR1 LNHDA and CDR2 SQIVND (reference sequence). The CDR3 is CATKGGTGDLFF. The DNA for the CDR3 is TGTGCCACCAAGGGGGGCACCGGGGATCTGTTTTTT.

This clonotype appeared a few times. This sequence joins TRBV6-6 and TRBJ2-5; D may match TRBD1 or TRBD2 (5 bases each). V lost 6 bases, J lost 4 bases, and 15 bases lay in between. This CDR3 comprises 14 residues. Per the germline V gene, CDR1 is MNHNY and CDR2 is SVGAGI (reference sequence). CDR3 amino acids: CASRPGTVRETQYF. For the CDR3, the DNA is TGTGCCAGCAGACCTGGGACGGTGCGAGAGACCCAGTACTTC.

The genes are TRBV7-9 and TRBJ2-3, with 10 positions matching TRBD1. The CDR3 is made up of 16 amino acids. V lost 4 bases to trimming and J lost 0 bases; unmatched junction nucleotides: 4. Germline CDR1 SEHNR, CDR2 FQNEAQ (reference sequence). CDR3 coding DNA: TGTGCCAGCAGCTGGGACAGGGGAGGAAGCACAGATACGCAGTATTTT. Its translation: CASSWDRGGSTDTQYF.

This clonotype was found a few times. This chain uses TRBV5-1 with TRBJ2-3, with TRBD2 identical over 13 bases. The CDR3 covers 15 residues. The germline CDR1 and CDR2 sequences are SGHRS and YFSETQ. V gave up 4 bases and J gave up 6 bases; unmatched junction bases: 5. The CDR3 region has the DNA TGCGCCAGCAGCATCGGACTAGCGGGGGCGGATACGCAGTATTTT. It is translated as CASSIGLAGADTQYF.

This clonotype showed up just a few times. V usage is TRBV27 and J usage is TRBJ1-1; D is uncertain. The length of the CDR3 is 14 residues. Looked up from germline, CDR1 is MNHEY and CDR2 is SMNVEV (reference sequence). Trimming took 2 bases from V and 1 from J, leaving 8 bases between them. The CDR3 here is CASSLMGKNTEAFF. The CDR3 DNA reads as TGTGCCAGCAGTTTAATGGGCAAGAACACTGAAGCTTTCTTT.

This clonotype has only one observation. The rearrangement joins TRBV9 to TRBJ1-2; tentatively, D is TRBD1 (5 bases). Trimming took off 4 bases at V and 8 bases at J, with 15 bases between the two ends. The CDR3 is 13 amino acids. Germline V gene data show CDR1 as SGDLS and CDR2 as YYNGEE. CDR3 sequence (DNA): TGTGCCAGCAGCTCAAAGAAAGGGGTGGGCTACACCTTC. Its protein is CASSSKKGVGYTF.

A few counts support this clonotype. The CDR3 here is CASSPNSGGSQTQYF. CDR3 sequence (DNA): TGTGCCAGCTCACCGAATAGCGGGGGGAGCCAGACCCAGTACTTC. The chain joins TRBV18 to TRBJ2-5; 10 nucleotides line up with TRBD2. The CDR3 spans 15 residues. Germline CDR1 and CDR2: KGHSH and LQKENI. The V and J ends lost 3 bases and 6 bases, in that order; junction bases with no gene match: 7.

This clonotype was counted between two and nine times. The rearrangement joins TRBV25-1 to TRBJ2-1; 10 bases map to TRBD2. The CDR3 runs to 16 residues. Trimming cost V 4 bases and J 3 bases; bases outside gene matches: 6. From germline, CDR1 is MGHDK and CDR2 SYGVNS. CDR3 protein: CASSGPASGSYNEQFF. CDR3 in DNA: TGTGCCAGCAGTGGCCCGGCTAGCGGGAGCTACAATGAGCAGTTCTTC. Based on the CDR3 plus reference TRBV25-1 and TRBJ2-1, the full variable domain is EADIYQTPRYLVIGTGKKITLECSQTMGHDKMYWYQQDPGMELHLIHYSYGVNSTEKGDLSSESTVSRIRTEHFPLTLESARPSHTSQYLCASSGPASGSYNEQFFGPGTRLTVL.

The chain's CDR3 is CASSLPTESYNEQFF. DNA for the CDR3: TGTGCCAGCAGCTTACCGACTGAATCCTACAATGAGCAGTTCTTC. V and J are TRBV7-9 and TRBJ2-1; D remains ambiguous. The length of the CDR3 is 15 residues. V shed 2 bases and J shed 1 base, with 9 bases lying between them. CDR1 and CDR2 from the germline V gene are SEHNR and FQNEAQ (reference sequence).

This clonotype was seen a handful of times. V usage is TRBV6-5 and J usage is TRBJ2-5, with 10 bases matching TRBD2. Germline CDR1 is MNHEY and CDR2 is SVGAGI. This CDR3 spans 16 amino acids. J was trimmed by 1 base and V by 6 bases; bases with no gene match: 8. DNA of the CDR3: TGTGCCAGCAGCTCTTTAGCGGGGGGCCTCCAAGAGACCCAGTACTTC. It is translated as CASSSLAGGLQETQYF.

This clonotype was observed a handful of times. V usage is TRBV20-1 and J usage is TRBJ2-7; 13 bases match TRBD2. Trimming removed 0 bases from V and 5 bases from J; junction bases left unmatched: 4. The CDR3 extends over 15 amino acids. Germline-derived CDR1 and CDR2 are DFQATT and SNEGSKA (reference sequence). CDR3 sequence (DNA): TGCAGTGCTAGAGATCAAGGACTAGCGGGGGACGAGCAGTACTTC. Protein: CSARDQGLAGDEQYF.

The genes are TRBV7-2 and TRBJ2-7, with 7 positions matching TRBD2. CDR3 length: 14 amino acids. J was trimmed by 2 bases and V by 4 bases; bases with no gene match: 5. The germline CDR1 and CDR2 sequences are SGHTA and FQGNSA. The CDR3 sequence is CASSSSSGPYEQYF. CDR3 nucleotides: TGTGCCAGCAGCTCCTCTAGCGGTCCCTACGAGCAGTACTTC. Together with reference TRBV7-2 and TRBJ2-7, the CDR3 gives the full variable domain: GAGVSQSPSNKVTEKGKDVELRCDPISGHTALYWYRQSLGQGLEFLIYFQGNSAPDKSGLPSDRFSAERTGGSVSTLTIQRTQQEDSAVYLCASSSSSGPYEQYFGPGTRLTVT.

The chain combines TRBV24-1 with TRBJ1-2, with D tentatively TRBD1 (6 bases). V lost 4 bases to trimming and J lost 7 bases, with 9 bases between them. The length of the CDR3 is 12 residues. CDR1 is KGHDR and CDR2 is SFDVKD in the germline V gene. The CDR3 region has the DNA TGTGCCACCAGTGACCAGGGGTCTGGCTACACCTTC. Translation gives CATSDQGSGYTF.

The rearrangement uses TRBV7-6 and TRBJ2-5, with 8 bases that match TRBD1. Per the germline V gene, CDR1 is SGHVS and CDR2 is FNYEAQ. The CDR3 has 17 residues. V shed 5 bases and J 2 bases; nucleotides not matched to a gene: 13. CDR3 DNA sequence: TGTGCCAGCAGCCGCCCCAGGACAGGGCCCCCGCAAGAGACCCAGTACTTC. Its translation: CASSRPRTGPPQETQYF.

This clonotype was found a few times. The chain employs TRBV12-3 or TRBV12-4 and TRBJ2-3; D is unclear. V was trimmed by 6 bases and J by 1 base, leaving 11 bases between them. This CDR3 comprises 14 residues. Written as DNA, the CDR3 is TGTGCCAGCAGCCGATCCGACGGCACAGATACGCAGTATTTT. This encodes CASSRSDGTDTQYF.

This clonotype has more than one count but fewer than ten. The genes are TRBV3-1 and TRBJ1-2; D possibly corresponds to TRBD1 (6 bases). Germline loops: CDR1 LGHDT, CDR2 YNNKEL (reference sequence). The V end lost 4 bases, the J end lost 6 bases, and 15 bases lay between the germline ends. The CDR3 has 14 amino acids. The CDR3 loop is CASSRTTGNDGYTF. In nucleotides, the CDR3 is TGTGCCAGCAGCCGCACCACAGGGAATGATGGCTACACCTTC.

The J gene is TRBJ2-7, the V gene TRBV7-9; D ambiguous. CDR1 is SEHNR and CDR2 is FQNEAQ in the germline V gene (reference sequence). V lost 1 base and J lost 6, with 7 bases in between. The CDR3 loop spans 12 amino acids. This chain's CDR3 is CASSLDEVEQYF. CDR3 sequence (DNA): TGTGCCAGCAGCTTAGATGAGGTCGAGCAGTACTTC.

This clonotype has only a few counts. The chain combines TRBV10-3 with TRBJ2-7; 9 bases map to TRBD1. Germline trimming cut 3 bases from V and 2 bases from J; bases unmatched to any gene: 2. CDR1 is ENHRY and CDR2 is SYGVKD in the germline V gene. The CDR3 spans 14 residues. DNA for the CDR3: TGTGCCATCAGTGAAAGGGACAGGGCCTACGAGCAGTACTTC. This translates into CAISERDRAYEQYF.

This chain uses TRBV20-1 with TRBJ1-5; D possibly corresponds to TRBD1 (5 bases). This CDR3 has 14 amino acids. With 5 bases removed from V and 0 bases from J, the gap between germline ends came to 11 bases. From germline, CDR1 is DFQATT and CDR2 SNEGSKA (reference sequence). CDR3 sequence reads: CSAPGGGSNQPQHF. Here the CDR3 DNA reads TGCAGTGCTCCTGGGGGGGGTAGCAATCAGCCCCAGCATTTT.

The CDR3 here is CASSHGADLSYEQYF. The CDR3 DNA follows: TGCGCCAGCAGCCATGGGGCCGACCTCTCCTACGAGCAGTACTTC. This chain links TRBV4-1 with TRBJ2-7, with D tentatively TRBD1 (5 bases). V shed 3 bases and J shed 0 bases, with 12 bases lying between them. The CDR3 runs 15 residues. Germline CDR1 and CDR2: MGHRA and YSYEKL.

A note on this clonotype: Relative to the germline gene, one junction end is altered; a read error may explain this. The chain couples TRBV6-2 or TRBV6-3 to TRBJ1-2; TRBD1 matches at 10 bases. The V gene's germline CDR1 is MNHEY and CDR2 SVGEGT. The CDR3 has 17 amino acids. Here the CDR3 reads CASSSLGQGVPKYGYTF. The CDR3 coding sequence is TGTGCCAGCAGTTCTCTAGGACAGGGGGTTCCTAAATATGGCTACACCTTC.

The table lists this clonotype with a few counts. The chain is built from TRBV2 and TRBJ2-5; 7 bases align to TRBD1. Germline V gene lookup returns CDR1 SNHLY and CDR2 FYNNEI. The CDR3 has 16 residues. Losses at the gene ends were 5 bases for V and 1 base for J; bases not matched to a gene: 10. The CDR3 DNA follows: TGTGCCAGCAGTATCGAATTTGGGACAGTCCAAGAGACCCAGTACTTC. Its translation is CASSIEFGTVQETQYF.

This chain joins TRBV6-6 and TRBJ1-5; possible D gene TRBD1, 6 bases. Germline V gene lookup returns CDR1 MNHNY and CDR2 SVGAGI (reference sequence). The CDR3 is 13 amino acids. The germline V and J ends were trimmed by 6 bases and 4 bases, with 10 bases remaining between them. The CDR3 sequence: CASSGQSNQPQHF. In DNA form, the CDR3 reads TGTGCCAGCAGCGGACAGTCGAATCAGCCCCAGCATTTT.

This clonotype was detected many times. This rearrangement joins TRBV20-1 to TRBJ2-1; D gene ambiguous. Trimming removed 0 bases from V and 3 bases from J, with 6 bases in between. CDR1 and CDR2 from the germline V gene are DFQATT and SNEGSKA (reference sequence). CDR3 length equals 13 residues. The CDR3 coding sequence is TGCAGTGCTAGAGATAAGGGCTACAATGAGCAGTTCTTC. Translation gives CSARDKGYNEQFF.

This chain links TRBV4-1 with TRBJ1-1; D uncertain. Germline V CDR1 and CDR2: MGHRA, YSYEKL. V was trimmed by 4 bases and J by 1 base, leaving 13 bases between them. The CDR3 extends over 15 amino acids. The CDR3 bases are TGCGCCAGCAGCCTAAGAGAGACGGCGAACACTGAAGCTTTCTTT. Amino acid sequence: CASSLRETANTEAFF.

The chain has TRBV11-2 and TRBJ2-2, with 9 bases that match TRBD2. Trimming at V came to 4 bases and at J to 3 bases, leaving 9 bases not matched to a gene. CDR1 is SGHAT, CDR2 FQNNGV, per germline. This CDR3 has 17 residues. CDR3 sequence reads: CASSSPGGGVYTGELFF. CDR3 nucleotides: TGTGCCAGCAGCTCCCCGGGCGGGGGGGTTTACACCGGGGAGCTGTTTTTT.

The chain links TRBV7-7 to TRBJ2-3; D perhaps matches TRBD2 (5 bases). V was shortened by 5 bases and J by 0 bases, with 18 bases between the two germline ends. The CDR3 is 17 amino acids. Per germline, CDR1 SSHAT and CDR2 FNYEAQ (reference sequence). The CDR3 spells CASSRSEKEASTDTQYF. The CDR3 DNA sequence: TGTGCCAGCAGCCGGAGTGAGAAGGAGGCTAGCACAGATACGCAGTATTTT. Full variable domain (missing parts from reference TRBV7-7 and TRBJ2-3): GAGVSQSPRYKVTKRGQDVTLRCDPISSHATLYWYQQALGQGPEFLTYFNYEAQPDKSGLPSDRFSAERPEGSISTLTIQRTEQRDSAMYRCASSRSEKEASTDTQYFGPGTRLTVL.

The chain has TRBV5-1 and TRBJ2-7; no clear D gene. CDR1 is SGHRS and CDR2 is YFSETQ in the germline V gene. V shed 0 bases and J shed 5 bases, with 9 bases lying between them. The length of the CDR3 is 13 residues. CDR3 nucleotide sequence: TGCGCCAGCAGCTTGGTGGTCGGCCACGAGCAGTACTTC. As protein: CASSLVVGHEQYF.

The chain combines TRBV11-2 with TRBJ1-4, with D possibly TRBD1 on 5 matching bases. The V gene's germline CDR1 is SGHAT and CDR2 FQNNGV. V was pared by 6 bases and J by 6 bases, with 17 bases between. This CDR3 is built from 15 residues. Written as DNA, the CDR3 is TGTGCCAGCAGTAGCCCTGCGGGGCGTGATGAAAAACTGTTTTTT. Its protein product is CASSSPAGRDEKLFF.

CDR3 nucleotides: TGTGCCAGCACCCTGTGGCGGGAGAAGCAGTACTTC. This encodes CASTLWREKQYF. The chain joins TRBV7-2 to TRBJ2-7; 7 bases match TRBD2. The CDR3 extends over 12 amino acids. Germline lookup yields CDR1 SGHTA and CDR2 FQGNSA. The V gene end was trimmed by 7 bases and the J gene end by 8 bases; junction bases not matched to a gene: 8.

This chain links TRBV20-1 with TRBJ2-1, with TRBD2 matching 14 bases. V trimming: 0 bases; J trimming: 2 bases; junction bases outside the gene matches: 12. CDR3 length equals 20 residues. Germline V gene lookup returns CDR1 DFQATT and CDR2 SNEGSKA (reference sequence). In DNA, the CDR3 is TGCAGTGCTAGAGACCCCAGACTAGCGGGAGGGCCGGAGACCTACAATGAGCAGTTCTTC. As protein: CSARDPRLAGGPETYNEQFF.